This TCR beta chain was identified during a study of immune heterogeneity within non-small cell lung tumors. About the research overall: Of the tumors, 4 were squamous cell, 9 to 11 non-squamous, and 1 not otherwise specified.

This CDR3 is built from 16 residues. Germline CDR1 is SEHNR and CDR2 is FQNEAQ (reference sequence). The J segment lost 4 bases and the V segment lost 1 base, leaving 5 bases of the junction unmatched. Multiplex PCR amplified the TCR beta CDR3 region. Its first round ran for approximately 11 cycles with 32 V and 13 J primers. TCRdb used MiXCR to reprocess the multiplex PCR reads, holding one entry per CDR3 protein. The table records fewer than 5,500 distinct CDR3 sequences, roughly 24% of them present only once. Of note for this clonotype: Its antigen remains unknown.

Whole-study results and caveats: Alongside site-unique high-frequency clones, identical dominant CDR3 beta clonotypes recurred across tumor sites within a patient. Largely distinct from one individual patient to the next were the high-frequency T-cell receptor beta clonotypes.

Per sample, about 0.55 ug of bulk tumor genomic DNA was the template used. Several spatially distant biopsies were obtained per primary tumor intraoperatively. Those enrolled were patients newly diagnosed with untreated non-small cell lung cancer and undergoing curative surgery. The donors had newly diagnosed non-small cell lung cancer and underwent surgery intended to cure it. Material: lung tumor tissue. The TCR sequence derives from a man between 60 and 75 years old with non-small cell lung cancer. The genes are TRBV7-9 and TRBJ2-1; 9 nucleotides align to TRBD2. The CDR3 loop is CASSLGTSDPYNEQFF. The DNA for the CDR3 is TGTGCCAGCAGCTTAGGGACTAGCGACCCGTACAATGAGCAGTTCTTC.